The 27 T cell receptor beta chains below come from one sample, sequenced in a study of blood T cell repertoires in COVID-19. TCRdb keeps only in-frame clones here, not all; method: immunoSEQ multiplex PCR. The data contain 55,000 to 65,000 clones, 78% of them singletons. Sequences were obtained from peripheral blood. The receptors were sampled from a human donor in a cohort sampled during active COVID-19.

The rearrangement uses TRBV6-5 and TRBJ1-2; D remains unclear. The V end was cut by 4 bases, the J end by 7 bases, with 13 bases between. This CDR3 comprises 13 residues. CDR1 is MNHEY, CDR2 SVGAGI, per germline. The CDR3, as DNA: TGTGCCAGCAGTTCTACGGGTATGGGTGGCTACACCTTC. Translated: CASSSTGMGGYTF.

The chain combines TRBV19 with TRBJ2-3, with a possible D match to TRBD2 (5 bases). Trimming removed 6 bases at V and 1 base at J, with 14 bases between. The CDR3 is 15 amino acids. Germline lookup yields CDR1 LNHDA and CDR2 SQIVND (reference sequence). As DNA, the CDR3 is TGTGCCAGTAGCCCCGGACTGGCGGGCACAGATACGCAGTATTTT. Amino acids: CASSPGLAGTDTQYF. The full variable domain, its missing parts supplied by reference TRBV19 and TRBJ2-3, is DGGITQSPKYLFRKEGQNVTLSCEQNLNHDAMYWYRQDPGQGLRLIYYSQIVNDFQKGDIAEGYSVSREKKESFPLTVTSAQKNPTAFYLCASSPGLAGTDTQYFGPGTRLTVL.

The rearrangement uses TRBV10-3 and TRBJ2-1, with 11 bases lining up with TRBD2. Germline values: CDR1 ENHRY, CDR2 SYGVKD. This CDR3 is 14 amino acids long. V was clipped by 8 bases and J by 6 bases; unmatched bases: 6. The CDR3 bases are TGTGCCATCCGCGGGACTAGCGGATTCAATGAGCAGTTCTTC. This translates into CAIRGTSGFNEQFF.

The V call is TRBV4-1, the J call TRBJ1-4; D is unclear. The V end was cut by 0 bases, the J end by 1 base, with 9 bases between. Germline V gene sequence: CDR1 MGHRA, CDR2 YSYEKL. The CDR3 contains 16 residues. DNA for the CDR3: TGCGCCAGCAGCCAAGAGCTGAGTGGAACTAATGAAAAACTGTTTTTT. This encodes CASSQELSGTNEKLFF.

The chain links TRBV6-2 or TRBV6-3 to TRBJ1-2; 7 nucleotides align to TRBD1. The trim removed 2 bases at V and 8 bases at J, leaving 8 bases unmatched. The CDR3 spans 14 residues. Germline loops: CDR1 MNHEY, CDR2 SVGEGT. The CDR3 sequence is CASSYPDRAVGYTF. CDR3 DNA sequence: TGTGCCAGCAGTTACCCTGACAGGGCGGTAGGCTACACCTTC.

This chain connects TRBV12-5 to TRBJ2-1; D unclear. V lost 0 bases to trimming and J lost 10 bases, with 4 bases between them. Germline values: CDR1 LGHNT, CDR2 FRNRAP. The CDR3 spans 11 residues. The CDR3 is CASGLVREQFF. As DNA, the CDR3 is TGTGCTAGTGGTTTGGTCCGGGAGCAGTTCTTC.

Details on this clone: It may be a read error: a sequence one base away is much more abundant. The sample contains more than one DNA sequence encoding this CDR3. The chain recombines TRBV11-3 with TRBJ2-1, with TRBD1 matching over 8 bases. Germline V gives CDR1 SGHNT, CDR2 YENEEA. This CDR3 has 16 amino acids. The V segment lost 5 bases and the J segment 8 bases; nucleotides outside the gene matches: 14. Here the CDR3 reads CASSPLGGDRGDEQFF. CDR3 in DNA: TGTGCCAGCAGCCCATTAGGGGGAGACAGGGGAGATGAGCAGTTCTTC.

This rearrangement joins TRBV6-2 or TRBV6-3 to TRBJ1-1; tentatively, D is TRBD1 (6 bases). CDR1 is MNHEY, CDR2 SVGEGT, per germline. This CDR3 has 15 residues. The V end was cut by 3 bases, the J end by 3 bases, with 14 bases between. CDR3 in amino acids: CASSYPGTLYTEAFF. CDR3 sequence (DNA): TGTGCCAGCAGTTATCCCGGGACACTTTACACTGAAGCTTTCTTT.

The rearrangement links TRBV9 to TRBJ1-2; no clear D. Germline V gene lookup returns CDR1 SGDLS and CDR2 YYNGEE. The CDR3 consists of 12 residues. The V and J ends lost 3 bases and 4 bases respectively, with 7 bases between them. The CDR3 coding sequence is TGTGCCAGCAGCGCCCTAGGCTATGGCTACACCTTC. Translation gives CASSALGYGYTF.

This chain joins TRBV5-1 and TRBJ2-1, with 7 nucleotides matching TRBD2. The CDR3 contains 15 residues. Trimming at V came to 0 bases and at J to 5 bases, leaving 5 bases not matched to a gene. The germline gives CDR1 SGHRS, CDR2 YFSETQ. The CDR3 protein is CASSLEAGVNNEQFF. In DNA, the CDR3 is TGCGCCAGCAGCTTGGAGGCGGGGGTCAACAATGAGCAGTTCTTC.

The chain combines TRBV30 with TRBJ2-5; 8 bases match TRBD2. The CDR3 is 13 residues long. V was clipped by 2 bases and J by 5 bases; unmatched bases: 4. Germline CDR1 is GTSNPN and CDR2 is SVGIG (reference sequence). The CDR3 sequence is CAWSTGLVETQYF. In DNA, the CDR3 is TGTGCCTGGAGTACGGGACTAGTCGAGACCCAGTACTTC.

The chain links TRBV7-2 to TRBJ1-2; tentative D call: TRBD1 (6 bases). Looked up from germline, CDR1 is SGHTA and CDR2 is FQGNSA. The CDR3 is 15 residues long. Trimming pared 2 bases from V and 2 bases from J, leaving 12 bases between. The CDR3 bases are TGTGCCAGCAGCTTAACGTCTACAGGGAACTATGGCTACACCTTC. Its protein is CASSLTSTGNYGYTF.

The gene calls are TRBV7-9 and TRBJ2-5, with TRBD2 identical over 15 bases. This CDR3 is 16 amino acids long. CDR1 is SEHNR, CDR2 FQNEAQ, per germline (reference sequence). Trimming cost V 3 bases and J 5 bases; bases outside gene matches: 4. This CDR3 is CASSLAGLAGGETQYF. The CDR3 nucleotides are TGTGCCAGCAGCTTGGCAGGACTAGCGGGGGGGGAGACCCAGTACTTC.

This sequence joins TRBV6-6 and TRBJ1-6; maybe TRBD1 (5 bases). CDR1 and CDR2 from the germline V gene are MNHNY and SVGAGI (reference sequence). The CDR3 spans 15 residues. V lost 2 bases, J lost 10 bases, and 15 bases lay in between. The CDR3 region has the DNA TGTGCCAGCAGTTACGGGCAGGGTGGTATGTCACCCCTCCACTTT. This encodes CASSYGQGGMSPLHF.

The chain combines TRBV6-6 with TRBJ2-2; D unclear. V dropped 6 bases and J dropped 1 base, with 6 bases sitting between them. This CDR3 has 13 residues. Germline assignment: CDR1 MNHNY and CDR2 SVGAGI (reference sequence). The CDR3 reads CASRSQNTGELFF. The CDR3 DNA reads TGTGCCAGCAGGTCCCAGAACACCGGGGAGCTGTTTTTT.

The chain is built from TRBV18 and TRBJ1-5, with 7 positions matching TRBD1. This CDR3 is built from 15 residues. CDR1 KGHSH and CDR2 LQKENI come from the germline V gene. V lost 4 bases to trimming and J lost 0 bases; unmatched junction nucleotides: 3. The CDR3 sequence: CASSRDRSSNQPQHF. DNA for the CDR3: TGTGCCAGCTCACGGGACAGATCTAGCAATCAGCCCCAGCATTTT. The full variable domain, completed using reference TRBV18 and TRBJ1-5, is NAGVMQNPRHLVRRRGQEARLRCSPMKGHSHVYWYRQLPEEGLKFMVYLQKENIIDESGMPKERFSAEFPKEGPSILRIQQVVRGDSAAYFCASSRDRSSNQPQHFGDGTRLSIL.

The sample holds a few counts of this clone. The chain links TRBV12-3 or TRBV12-4 to TRBJ1-1, with D unclear. The length of the CDR3 is 13 residues. V dropped 6 bases and J dropped 0 bases, with 8 bases sitting between them. The CDR3 region has the DNA TGTGCCAGCAGCCTGGCAATGAACACTGAAGCTTTCTTT. It yields the protein CASSLAMNTEAFF.

The genes are TRBV29-1 and TRBJ2-1; 9 bases align to TRBD2. Germline assignment: CDR1 SQVTM and CDR2 ANQGSEA. Trimming cost V 4 bases and J 2 bases; bases outside gene matches: 3. CDR3 length: 14 residues. The CDR3 spells CSVAPSGAYNEQFF. CDR3 nucleotides: TGCAGCGTTGCACCTAGCGGGGCCTACAATGAGCAGTTCTTC.

This clone showed up just a few times. The chain employs TRBV15 and TRBJ2-7, with D perhaps matching TRBD2 (5 bases). V was cut by 1 base and J by 5 bases, with 12 bases left in between. The germline gives CDR1 LNHNV, CDR2 YYDKDF (reference sequence). CDR3 length equals 14 residues. CDR3 residues: CATSRGRGYNEQYF. CDR3 bases: TGTGCCACCAGCAGAGGACGAGGGTATAACGAGCAGTACTTC.

The chain is built from TRBV2 and TRBJ2-1, with unresolved D. The germline gives CDR1 SNHLY, CDR2 FYNNEI. The CDR3 has 14 amino acids. Trimming stripped 4 bases from V and 4 bases from J, with 11 bases between. The CDR3 DNA is TGTGCCAGCAGTGGTGGTAGCCCATACAATGAGCAGTTCTTC. Translating it yields CASSGGSPYNEQFF.

The chain employs TRBV7-9 and TRBJ2-7; no clear D. Germline V gene sequence: CDR1 SEHNR, CDR2 FQNEAQ (reference sequence). Trimming took off 7 bases at V and 7 bases at J, with 26 bases between the two ends. There are 16 residues in the CDR3. In nucleotides, the CDR3 is TGTGCCAGCACCAACAGCGAGAAACGTGTGGTGGGTGAGCAGTACTTC. Translation gives CASTNSEKRVVGEQYF.

This clone was detected only once. V is TRBV9 and J is TRBJ2-1; 7 bases are shared with TRBD1. CDR1 is SGDLS and CDR2 is YYNGEE in the germline V gene. The CDR3 spans 15 residues. V lost 4 bases, J lost 0 bases, and 4 bases stayed unmatched. The CDR3 bases are TGTGCCAGCAGCCTACAGGGGCTCTCCTACAATGAGCAGTTCTTC. This translates into CASSLQGLSYNEQFF.

The rearrangement links TRBV6-5 to TRBJ2-5; maybe TRBD1 (6 bases). The V end lost 6 bases, the J end lost 5 bases, and 13 bases lay between the germline ends. CDR3 length equals 13 residues. Germline values: CDR1 MNHEY, CDR2 SVGAGI. CDR3 region: CASRGAVWETQYF. The CDR3 nucleotides are TGTGCCAGCAGGGGGGCAGTATGGGAGACCCAGTACTTC.

The chain recombines TRBV7-3 with TRBJ2-5, with D perhaps TRBD2 (6 bases). V dropped 3 bases and J dropped 5 bases, with 13 bases sitting between them. CDR1 and CDR2 from the germline V gene are SGHTA and FQGTGA. The CDR3 is 14 amino acids. The CDR3 sequence is CASSFAGQRETQYF. The CDR3 bases are TGTGCCAGCAGCTTTGCGGGGCAGAGGGAGACCCAGTACTTC. Full variable domain (rest looked up from reference TRBV7-3 and TRBJ2-5): GAGVSQTPSNKVTEKGKYVELRCDPISGHTALYWYRQSLGQGPEFLIYFQGTGAADDSGLPNDRFFAVRPEGSVSTLKIQRTERGDSAVYLCASSFAGQRETQYFGPGTRLLVL.

V gene TRBV7-2 combines with J gene TRBJ1-5; 7 positions agree with TRBD1. This CDR3 is 15 amino acids long. V lost 1 base to trimming and J lost 7 bases; unmatched junction nucleotides: 7. The V gene's germline CDR1 is SGHTA and CDR2 FQGNSA. This CDR3 reads CASSLGLTGDQPQHF. CDR3 DNA sequence: TGTGCCAGCAGCTTAGGCCTAACAGGGGACCAGCCCCAGCATTTT. Based on the CDR3 plus reference TRBV7-2 and TRBJ1-5, the full variable domain is GAGVSQSPSNKVTEKGKDVELRCDPISGHTALYWYRQSLGQGLEFLIYFQGNSAPDKSGLPSDRFSAERTGGSVSTLTIQRTQQEDSAVYLCASSLGLTGDQPQHFGDGTRLSIL.

The CDR3 nucleotides read TGTGCCATCAGTTTGGGGACAGCTTATGGCTACACCTTC. Its protein is CAISLGTAYGYTF. The rearrangement links TRBV10-3 to TRBJ1-2; 7 nucleotides match TRBD1. CDR1 is ENHRY, CDR2 SYGVKD, per germline. V shed 5 bases, J shed 5 bases, and the junction held 5 bases outside the gene matches. The length of the CDR3 is 13 residues.

The chain recombines TRBV6-5 with TRBJ2-1, with D possibly TRBD1 on 6 matching bases. The V gene lost 5 bases and the J gene lost 8 bases, with 19 bases spanning the gap. The germline CDR1 and CDR2 sequences are MNHEY and SVGAGI. The CDR3 covers 15 residues. CDR3 nucleotides: TGTGCCAGCAGTCTGGATGGGATGGGACATGATGAGCAGTTCTTC. Translation: CASSLDGMGHDEQFF.